Presented here are 27 T cell receptor beta chains from one specimen sequenced in a study of T-cell memory formation after mild COVID-19. One entry per CDR3 protein, called by TCRdb with MiXCR from the 5' RACE reads. Here the sample spans roughly 170,000 distinct CDR3 sequences, roughly 20% being singletons. The sample taken for sequencing was PBMCs or a T cell subset sorted from them (not recorded which). These receptors were collected from a young man who had mild COVID-19 (a few samples of this study predate the infection). Cell type and time point are not known.

This clonotype has a handful of counts. V usage is TRBV18 and J usage is TRBJ2-7, with D perhaps matching TRBD1 (5 bases). Germline V gene sequence: CDR1 KGHSH, CDR2 LQKENI. With 1 base removed from V and 5 bases from J, the gap between germline ends came to 12 bases. CDR3 size: 14 residues. Written as DNA, the CDR3 is TGTGCCAGCTCACCACTTCCAGGGCTTGACGAGCAGTACGTC. It translates to CASSPLPGLDEQYV.

A few counts support this clonotype. V is TRBV7-6 and J is TRBJ2-2; either TRBD1 or TRBD2 may supply D (5 bases each). The CDR3 covers 16 residues. The V end was cut by 4 bases, the J end by 3 bases, with 15 bases between. Germline-derived CDR1 and CDR2 are SGHVS and FNYEAQ. Here the CDR3 reads CASSSLGMGDTGELFF. CDR3 nucleotide sequence: TGTGCCAGCAGCTCGCTCGGGATGGGGGACACCGGGGAGCTGTTTTTT. Full variable domain (missing parts from reference TRBV7-6 and TRBJ2-2): GAGVSQSPRYKVTKRGQDVALRCDPISGHVSLYWYRQALGQGPEFLTYFNYEAQQDKSGLPNDRFSAERPEGSISTLTIQRTEQRDSAMYRCASSSLGMGDTGELFFGEGSRLTVL.

This clonotype has a handful of counts. The chain recombines TRBV20-1 with TRBJ2-5; TRBD2 is a possible D gene (5 bases). This CDR3 contains 13 residues. CDR1 is DFQATT and CDR2 is SNEGSKA in the germline V gene (reference sequence). The V end was cut by 0 bases, the J end by 6 bases, with 11 bases between. Written as DNA, the CDR3 is TGCAGTGCTAGAGATCCAGCTAGCAAGACCCAGTACTTC. Protein product: CSARDPASKTQYF.

This clonotype occurred a few times. The chain links TRBV25-1 to TRBJ1-2; 10 nucleotides line up with TRBD1. The J segment lost 8 bases and the V segment lost 2 bases, leaving 2 bases of the junction unmatched. Per germline, CDR1 MGHDK and CDR2 SYGVNS. The CDR3 spans 13 residues. The CDR3 sequence is CASSERTGGGYTF. CDR3 DNA: TGTGCCAGCAGTGAAAGGACAGGGGGAGGCTACACCTTC.

V usage is TRBV5-1 and J usage is TRBJ1-2; 9 bases are shared with TRBD1. Looked up from germline, CDR1 is SGHRS and CDR2 is YFSETQ. V trimming: 0 bases; J trimming: 6 bases; junction bases outside the gene matches: 6. CDR3 size: 15 residues. The CDR3 reads CASSLVAGTGHGYTF. CDR3 in DNA: TGCGCCAGCAGCTTGGTAGCCGGGACAGGGCATGGCTACACCTTC.

For the CDR3, the DNA is TGTGCCAGCAGCTTGGCCTTAGGGGTAGCGAACACCGGGGAGCTGTTTTTT. This codes for CASSLALGVANTGELFF. The genes are TRBV5-4 and TRBJ2-2, with D perhaps TRBD1 (5 bases). The germline V and J ends were trimmed by 0 bases and 0 bases, with 12 bases remaining between them. The germline V gene encodes CDR1 SGHNT and CDR2 YYREEE (reference sequence). The CDR3 runs to 17 residues.

This clonotype was seen only a few times. The chain recombines TRBV12-3 or TRBV12-4 with TRBJ1-1; possible D gene TRBD1, 6 bases. The CDR3 totals 16 residues. V dropped 6 bases and J dropped 4 bases, with 21 bases sitting between them. CDR3 protein: CASRPTRGQSSTEAFF. CDR3 DNA sequence: TGTGCCAGCAGACCCACCCGCGGACAGTCTAGCACTGAAGCTTTCTTT.

About this clonotype itself: The junction does not match germline at one end; this may be a read error. The V call is TRBV7-2, the J call TRBJ2-1; 10 bases align to TRBD2. The CDR3 sequence is 15 residues long. Germline CDR1 is SGHTA and CDR2 is FQGNSA. CDR3 DNA: TGTGCCAGCAGTTTAGCGGGGGGCTTGGGGAATGAGCAGTTCTTC. The encoded protein is CASSLAGGLGNEQFF. The full variable domain, with the rest looked up from reference TRBV7-2 and TRBJ2-1, is GAGVSQSPSNKVTEKGKDVELRCDPISGHTALYWYRQSLGQGLEFLIYFQGNSAPDKSGLPSDRFSAERTGGSVSTLTIQRTQQEDSAVYLCASSLAGGLGNEQFFGPGTRLTVL.

This clonotype was counted between two and nine times. This chain connects TRBV7-9 to TRBJ1-3; 7 positions agree with TRBD1. The CDR3 is 15 residues long. Per germline, CDR1 SEHNR and CDR2 FQNEAQ (reference sequence). With V trimmed by 5 bases and J by 3 bases, 7 bases remained unmatched. CDR3 region: CASSRRGTDGNTIYF. The CDR3 region has the DNA TGTGCCAGCAGCCGAAGGGGGACAGATGGAAACACCATATATTTT.

This clonotype was found a few times. This chain joins TRBV9 and TRBJ1-3; D unclear. Trimming removed 2 bases at V and 1 base at J, with 7 bases between. The CDR3 runs to 14 residues. Germline-derived CDR1 and CDR2 are SGDLS and YYNGEE. The CDR3 protein is CASSVKGSGNTIYF. CDR3 nucleotide sequence: TGTGCCAGCAGCGTCAAGGGATCTGGAAACACCATATATTTT.

This clonotype was observed a few times. The chain has TRBV9 and TRBJ2-7, with 9 nucleotides matching TRBD1. V lost 2 bases to trimming and J lost 3 bases; unmatched junction nucleotides: 6. The CDR3 consists of 15 residues. CDR1 SGDLS and CDR2 YYNGEE come from the germline V gene. The chain's CDR3 is CASSVGQGPGYEQYF. The CDR3 DNA reads as TGTGCCAGCAGCGTTGGACAGGGGCCGGGCTACGAGCAGTACTTC. The whole variable domain, remainder taken from reference TRBV9 and TRBJ2-7, is DSGVTQTPKHLITATGQRVTLRCSPRSGDLSVYWYQQSLDQGLQFLIQYYNGEERAKGNILERFSAQQFPDLHSELNLSSLELGDSALYFCASSVGQGPGYEQYFGPGTRLTVT.

This clonotype was seen only a few times. The chain employs TRBV12-3 or TRBV12-4 and TRBJ1-2, with TRBD1 identical over 8 bases. This CDR3 is built from 13 residues. The junction had 2 bases not matched to a gene; V was cut back by 4 bases and J by 4 bases. The CDR3 DNA reads TGTGCCAGCAGTTCGGGACAGGCCTATGGCTACACCTTC. Protein product: CASSSGQAYGYTF.

This clonotype was counted between two and nine times. The chain is built from TRBV5-1 and TRBJ1-2; weak D call: TRBD1 (6 bases). Trimming took off 7 bases at V and 10 bases at J, with 17 bases between the two ends. CDR3 size: 12 residues. CDR1 SGHRS and CDR2 YFSETQ come from the germline V gene. The CDR3 nucleotides read TGCGCCAGCCCCCCCCGGGGGGCCTCCTACACCTTC. Protein: CASPPRGASYTF. The whole variable domain, remainder taken from reference TRBV5-1 and TRBJ1-2, is KAGVTQTPRYLIKTRGQQVTLSCSPISGHRSVSWYQQTPGQGLQFLFEYFSETQRNKGNFPGRFSGRQFSNSRSEMNVSTLELGDSALYLCASPPRGASYTFGSGTRLTVV.

A few counts support this clonotype. V and J are TRBV5-1 and TRBJ2-5, with D hard to call. Germline CDR1 SGHRS, CDR2 YFSETQ. Between the trimmed V and J ends, which lost 0 bases and 2 bases, there was a span of 11 bases. This CDR3 region has 15 residues. The CDR3 loop is CASSLAGPFQETQYF. The CDR3 bases are TGCGCCAGCAGCTTGGCTGGACCTTTTCAAGAGACCCAGTACTTC.

J is TRBJ2-1 and V is TRBV20-1; D unresolved. CDR1 is DFQATT and CDR2 is SNEGSKA in the germline V gene (reference sequence). V lost 0 bases, J lost 5 bases, and 8 bases lay in between. This CDR3 comprises 13 residues. CDR3 nucleotides: TGCAGTGCTAGAGATTGGCCCCACAATGAGCAGTTCTTC. Translated: CSARDWPHNEQFF.

Written as DNA, the CDR3 is TGTGCCAGCAGCGTCTTGGGGGAGATTAGCAATCAGCCCCAGCATTTT. Its protein product is CASSVLGEISNQPQHF. This chain connects TRBV6-1 to TRBJ1-5, with D tentatively TRBD1 (5 bases). This CDR3 region has 16 residues. Looked up from germline, CDR1 is MNHNS and CDR2 is SASEGT. V was clipped by 6 bases and J by 0 bases, with 15 bases between them.

The rearrangement links TRBV7-2 to TRBJ2-7; 7 bases agree with TRBD1. Germline loops: CDR1 SGHTA, CDR2 FQGNSA. The trim removed 3 bases at V and 3 bases at J, leaving 5 bases unmatched. This CDR3 has 14 amino acids. The CDR3 here is CASSFLPGGYEQYV. The CDR3 DNA sequence: TGTGCCAGCAGCTTCCTGCCAGGGGGCTACGAGCAGTACGTC.

This clonotype was recorded at least ten times. V is TRBV5-1 and J is TRBJ2-3, with D possibly matching TRBD2 (5 bases). This CDR3 has 14 residues. CDR1 SGHRS and CDR2 YFSETQ come from the germline V gene. The V end lost 0 bases, the J end lost 0 bases, and 5 bases lay between the germline ends. For the CDR3, the DNA is TGCGCCAGCAGCTTGGGCGGGAGCACAGATACGCAGTATTTT. Its translation is CASSLGGSTDTQYF.

This chain uses TRBV7-9 with TRBJ2-5; 7 bases are a match to TRBD2. Germline V CDR1 and CDR2: SEHNR, FQNEAQ (reference sequence). CDR3 length: 14 residues. After removal of 4 bases from V and 9 bases from J, the junction contained 11 bases not matched to a gene. The CDR3 sequence is CASSSQTSRGAQYF. The CDR3 DNA reads as TGTGCCAGCAGCTCGCAGACTAGTCGGGGGGCCCAGTACTTC.

This chain joins TRBV4-1 and TRBJ2-7, with D hard to call. V lost 4 bases and J lost 1, with 20 bases in between. Germline V gene sequence: CDR1 MGHRA, CDR2 YSYEKL. The CDR3 loop spans 17 amino acids. CDR3 region: CASSLSPPAGDSYEQYF. The CDR3 nucleotides read TGCGCCAGCAGCCTCTCCCCCCCGGCAGGCGATTCCTACGAGCAGTACTTC.

J is TRBJ2-5 and V is TRBV9; 8 bases are shared with TRBD1. The trim removed 1 base at V and 5 bases at J, leaving 4 bases unmatched. This CDR3 has 14 residues. Germline CDR1 and CDR2: SGDLS and YYNGEE. Written as DNA, the CDR3 is TGTGCCAGCAGCGTACAGGGGGCAGGGGAGACCCAGTACTTC. This translates into CASSVQGAGETQYF.

The V and J genes are TRBV6-1 and TRBJ2-4; weak D call: TRBD2 (5 bases). The germline V gene encodes CDR1 MNHNS and CDR2 SASEGT. The V and J ends lost 4 bases and 0 bases respectively, with 10 bases between them. The CDR3 contains 15 residues. CDR3 sequence reads: CASSAQGLAKNIQYF. As DNA, the CDR3 is TGTGCCAGCAGTGCTCAAGGACTAGCCAAAAACATTCAGTACTTC.

CDR3 in DNA: TGTGCCAGCAGCTTAGCAGTTGTGGGTGGCTACACCTTC. It encodes CASSLAVVGGYTF. J is TRBJ1-2 and V is TRBV7-2; D is ambiguous. The CDR3 consists of 13 residues. Germline V gives CDR1 SGHTA, CDR2 FQGNSA. V dropped 0 bases and J dropped 7 bases, with 9 bases sitting between them.

The rearrangement links TRBV5-1 to TRBJ2-1; TRBD1 might be the D (7 bases). This CDR3 comprises 16 residues. Per germline, CDR1 SGHRS and CDR2 YFSETQ. Trimming stripped 0 bases from V and 1 base from J, with 11 bases between. The DNA of the CDR3 is TGCGCCAGCAGCTTGGATCAGGGGGGATCCTACAATGAGCAGTTCTTC. This sequence encodes CASSLDQGGSYNEQFF.

This chain uses TRBV4-3 with TRBJ1-6, with D uncertain. This CDR3 has 16 residues. Trimming pared 4 bases from V and 0 bases from J, leaving 10 bases between. Germline V lookup: CDR1 LGHNA, CDR2 YSLEER. CDR3 bases: TGCGCCAGCAGCCTATCAGCGAGCTCCTATAATTCACCCCTCCACTTT. Translation: CASSLSASSYNSPLHF.

V gene TRBV5-1 combines with J gene TRBJ2-1, with D hard to call. V shed 4 bases and J shed 2 bases, with 4 bases lying between them. Germline lookup yields CDR1 SGHRS and CDR2 YFSETQ. The CDR3 totals 12 residues. The CDR3 DNA reads as TGCGCCAGCAGCACAGCCTACAATGAGCAGTTCTTC. Protein product: CASSTAYNEQFF.

The chain recombines TRBV18 with TRBJ1-2; possibly TRBD1 for D (6 bases). V was cut by 1 base and J by 0 bases, with 12 bases left in between. Germline V gene data show CDR1 as KGHSH and CDR2 as LQKENI. The CDR3 is 16 residues long. This CDR3 is CASSPRRTVANYGYTF. The DNA for the CDR3 is TGTGCCAGCTCACCACGCAGGACAGTCGCTAACTATGGCTACACCTTC.